Reported below is one T cell receptor (beta chain). Germline V gene data show CDR1 as SEHNR and CDR2 as FQNEAQ (reference sequence). The CDR3 has 13 amino acids. Trimming left V 5 bases short and J 10 bases short, with 17 bases between. The sample originates from a study of blood T cell repertoires in COVID-19. Background on the study: Specimens from acute and convalescent COVID-19 originated in the United States, Italy and Spain. In each case, the material was cDNA or gDNA derived from T cells, B-cell-depleted T cells, or PBMCs.

Study processing details: Estimated nucleated cell counts came from reference gene primer amplification. The assay was immunoSEQ multiplex PCR, and TCRdb's table has in-frame clones only and misses some. D and trimming come from the DNA, and the V and J calls and clone size come from that table. The table has some 300,000 clones, around four fifths seen once; the top ten hold less than 4.5%. This receptor was obtained from a woman aged 50 to 60 with active or convalescent COVID-19. The chain recombines TRBV7-9 with TRBJ1-1, with D perhaps matching TRBD1 (6 bases). Specimen: peripheral blood. CDR3 nucleotide sequence: TGTGCCAGCAGCGAACTACAGGGAAGTGGAGCTTTCTTT. It is translated as CASSELQGSGAFF.